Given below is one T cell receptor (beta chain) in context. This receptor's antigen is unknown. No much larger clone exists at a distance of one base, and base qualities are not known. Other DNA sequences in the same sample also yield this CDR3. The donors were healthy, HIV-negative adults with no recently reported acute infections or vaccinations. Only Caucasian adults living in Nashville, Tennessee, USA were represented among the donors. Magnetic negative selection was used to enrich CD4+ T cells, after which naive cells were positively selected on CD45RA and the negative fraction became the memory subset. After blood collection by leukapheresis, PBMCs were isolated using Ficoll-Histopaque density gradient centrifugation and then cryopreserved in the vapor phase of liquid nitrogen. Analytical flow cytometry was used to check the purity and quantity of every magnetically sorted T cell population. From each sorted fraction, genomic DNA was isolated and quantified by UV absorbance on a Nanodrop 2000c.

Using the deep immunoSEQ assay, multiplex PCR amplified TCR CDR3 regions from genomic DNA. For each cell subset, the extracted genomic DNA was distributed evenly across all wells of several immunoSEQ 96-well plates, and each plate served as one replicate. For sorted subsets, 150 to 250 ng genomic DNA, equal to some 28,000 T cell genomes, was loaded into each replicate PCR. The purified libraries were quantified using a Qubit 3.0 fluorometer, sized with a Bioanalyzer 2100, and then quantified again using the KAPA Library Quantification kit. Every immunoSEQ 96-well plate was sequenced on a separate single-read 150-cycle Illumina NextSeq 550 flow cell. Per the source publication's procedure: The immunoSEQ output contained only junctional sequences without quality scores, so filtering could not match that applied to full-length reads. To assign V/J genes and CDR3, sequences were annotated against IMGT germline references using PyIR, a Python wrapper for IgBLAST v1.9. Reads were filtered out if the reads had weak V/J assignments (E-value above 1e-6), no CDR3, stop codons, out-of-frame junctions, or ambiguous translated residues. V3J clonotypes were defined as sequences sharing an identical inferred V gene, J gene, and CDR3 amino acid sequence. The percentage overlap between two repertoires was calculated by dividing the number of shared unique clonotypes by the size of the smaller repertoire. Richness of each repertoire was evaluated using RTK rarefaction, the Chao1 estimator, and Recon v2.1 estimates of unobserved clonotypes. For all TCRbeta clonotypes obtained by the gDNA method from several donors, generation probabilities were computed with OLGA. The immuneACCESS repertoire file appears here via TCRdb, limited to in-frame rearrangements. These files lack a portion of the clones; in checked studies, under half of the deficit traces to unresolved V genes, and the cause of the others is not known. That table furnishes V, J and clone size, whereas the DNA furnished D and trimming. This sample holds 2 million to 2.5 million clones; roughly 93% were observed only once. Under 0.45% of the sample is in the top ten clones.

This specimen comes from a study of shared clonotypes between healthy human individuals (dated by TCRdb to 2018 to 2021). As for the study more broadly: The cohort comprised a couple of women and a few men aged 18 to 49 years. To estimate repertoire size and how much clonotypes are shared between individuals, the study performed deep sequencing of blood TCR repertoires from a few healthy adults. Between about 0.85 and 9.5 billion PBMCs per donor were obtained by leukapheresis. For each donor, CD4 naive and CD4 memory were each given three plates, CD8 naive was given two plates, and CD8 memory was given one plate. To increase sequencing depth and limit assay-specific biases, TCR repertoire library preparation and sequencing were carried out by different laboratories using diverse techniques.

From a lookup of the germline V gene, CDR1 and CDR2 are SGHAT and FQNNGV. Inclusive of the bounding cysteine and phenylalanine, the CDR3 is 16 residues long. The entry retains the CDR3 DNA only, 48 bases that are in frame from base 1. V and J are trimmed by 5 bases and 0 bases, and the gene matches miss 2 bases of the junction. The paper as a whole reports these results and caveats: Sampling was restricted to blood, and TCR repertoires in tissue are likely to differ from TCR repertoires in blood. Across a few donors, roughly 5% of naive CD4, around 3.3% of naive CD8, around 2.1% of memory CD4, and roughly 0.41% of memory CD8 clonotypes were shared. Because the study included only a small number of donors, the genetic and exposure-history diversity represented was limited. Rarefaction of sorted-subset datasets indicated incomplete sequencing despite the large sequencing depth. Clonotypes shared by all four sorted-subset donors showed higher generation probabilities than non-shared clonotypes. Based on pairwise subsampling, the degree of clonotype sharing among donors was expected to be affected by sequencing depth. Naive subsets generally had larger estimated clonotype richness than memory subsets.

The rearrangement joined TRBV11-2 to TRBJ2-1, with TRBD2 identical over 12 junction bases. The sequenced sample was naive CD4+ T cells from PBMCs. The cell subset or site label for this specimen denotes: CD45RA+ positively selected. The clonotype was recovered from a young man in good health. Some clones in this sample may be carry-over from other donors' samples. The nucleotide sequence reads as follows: TGTGCCAGCAGCCCGACTAGCGGGAGCTCCTACAATGAGCAGTTCTTC. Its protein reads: CASSPTSGSSYNEQFF.